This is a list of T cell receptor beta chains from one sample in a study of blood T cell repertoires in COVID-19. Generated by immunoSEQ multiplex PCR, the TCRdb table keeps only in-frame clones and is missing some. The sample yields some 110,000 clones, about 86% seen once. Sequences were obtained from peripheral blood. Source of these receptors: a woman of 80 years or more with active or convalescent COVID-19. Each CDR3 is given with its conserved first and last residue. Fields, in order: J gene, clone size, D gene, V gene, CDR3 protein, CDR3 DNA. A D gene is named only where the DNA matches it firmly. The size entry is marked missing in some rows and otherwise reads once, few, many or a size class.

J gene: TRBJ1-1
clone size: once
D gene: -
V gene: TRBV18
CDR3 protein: CASSPPTGTEAFF
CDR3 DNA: TGTGCCAGCTCACCTCCGACAGGCACTGAAGCTTTCTTT

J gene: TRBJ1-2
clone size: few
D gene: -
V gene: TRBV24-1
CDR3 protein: CATSDPSGVNYGYTF
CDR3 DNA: TGTGCCACCAGTGATCCTAGTGGTGTTAACTATGGCTACACCTTC

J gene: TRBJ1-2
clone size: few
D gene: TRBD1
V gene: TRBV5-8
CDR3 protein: CASSLAGGYGYTF
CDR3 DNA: TGTGCCAGCAGCTTGGCAGGGGGCTATGGCTACACCTTC

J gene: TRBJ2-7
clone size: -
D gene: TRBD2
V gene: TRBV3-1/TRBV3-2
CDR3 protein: CASSQPSGGAHEQYF
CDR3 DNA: TGTGCCAGCAGCCAGCCCAGCGGGGGGGCCCACGAGCAGTACTTC

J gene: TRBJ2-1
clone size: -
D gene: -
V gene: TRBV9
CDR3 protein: CASSPRLNSYNEQFF
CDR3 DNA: TGTGCCAGCAGCCCGAGACTAAACTCCTACAATGAGCAGTTCTTC

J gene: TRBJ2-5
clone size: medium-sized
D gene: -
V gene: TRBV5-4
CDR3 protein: CASSGGGTQETQYF
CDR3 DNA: TGTGCCAGCAGCGGAGGGGGCACCCAAGAGACCCAGTACTTC

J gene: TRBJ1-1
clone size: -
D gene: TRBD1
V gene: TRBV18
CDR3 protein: CASSPGQPNTEAFF
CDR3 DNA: TGTGCCAGCTCGCCGGGACAGCCGAACACTGAAGCTTTCTTT

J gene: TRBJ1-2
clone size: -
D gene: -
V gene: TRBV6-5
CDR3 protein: CASRPGRDGYTF
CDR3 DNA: TGTGCCAGCAGGCCAGGGCGGGACGGCTACACCTTC

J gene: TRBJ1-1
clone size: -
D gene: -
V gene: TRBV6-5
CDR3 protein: CASSYSPATEAFF
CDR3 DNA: TGTGCCAGCAGTTACTCGCCAGCGACTGAAGCTTTCTTT

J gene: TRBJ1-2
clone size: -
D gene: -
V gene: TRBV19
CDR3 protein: CASSTRGTGYGYTF
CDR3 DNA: TGTGCCAGTAGTACCCGCGGCACGGGGTATGGCTACACCTTC

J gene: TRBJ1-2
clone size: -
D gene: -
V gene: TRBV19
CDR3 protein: CASRSGQGIYGYTF
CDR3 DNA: TGTGCCAGTAGGTCGGGGCAGGGGATCTATGGCTACACCTTC

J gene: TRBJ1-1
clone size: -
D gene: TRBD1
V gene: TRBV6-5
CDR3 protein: CASSYSRTGYTEAFF
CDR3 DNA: TGTGCCAGCAGTTACTCGAGGACAGGGTATACTGAAGCTTTCTTT

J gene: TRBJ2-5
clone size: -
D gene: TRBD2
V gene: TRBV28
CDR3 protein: CASSSSAGVRETQYF
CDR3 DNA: TGTGCCAGCAGTTCGTCAGCGGGAGTACGGGAGACCCAGTACTTC

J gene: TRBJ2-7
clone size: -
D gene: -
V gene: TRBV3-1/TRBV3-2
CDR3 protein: CASSQDPKAVHEQYF
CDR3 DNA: TGTGCCAGCAGCCAAGACCCAAAGGCGGTTCACGAGCAGTACTTC

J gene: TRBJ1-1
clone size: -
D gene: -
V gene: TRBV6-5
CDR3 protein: CASSYFQGYGAFF
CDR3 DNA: TGTGCCAGCAGTTACTTCCAGGGTTATGGGGCTTTCTTT

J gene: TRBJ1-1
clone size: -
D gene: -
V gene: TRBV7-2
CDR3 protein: CASSFQGWIEAFF
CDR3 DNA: TGTGCCAGCAGCTTTCAGGGGTGGATTGAAGCTTTCTTT

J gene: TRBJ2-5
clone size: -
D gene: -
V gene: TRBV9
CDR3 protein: CASSVVPGHLETQYF
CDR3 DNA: TGTGCCAGCAGCGTAGTTCCGGGACATTTGGAGACCCAGTACTTC

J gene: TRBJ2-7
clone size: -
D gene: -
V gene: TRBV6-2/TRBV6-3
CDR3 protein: CASSYSQQEPYEQYF
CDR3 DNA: TGTGCCAGCAGTTATAGCCAACAGGAGCCCTACGAGCAGTACTTC

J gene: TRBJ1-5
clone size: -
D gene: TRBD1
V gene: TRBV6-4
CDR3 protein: CASSETGGQPQHF
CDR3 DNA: TGTGCCAGCAGTGAAACAGGGGGTCAGCCCCAGCATTTT

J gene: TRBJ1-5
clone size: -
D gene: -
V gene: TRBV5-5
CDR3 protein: CASSWGPGHSDQPQHF
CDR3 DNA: TGTGCCAGCAGCTGGGGGCCGGGGCACAGTGATCAGCCCCAGCATTTT

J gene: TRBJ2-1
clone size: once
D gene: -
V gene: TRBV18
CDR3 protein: CASSPIPGEQFF
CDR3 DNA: TGTGCCAGCTCACCAATCCCGGGTGAGCAGTTCTTC

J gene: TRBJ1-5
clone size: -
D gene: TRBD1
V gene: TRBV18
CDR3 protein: CASSPGQGAGQPQHF
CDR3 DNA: TGTGCCAGCTCACCTGGGCAGGGGGCGGGTCAGCCCCAGCATTTT

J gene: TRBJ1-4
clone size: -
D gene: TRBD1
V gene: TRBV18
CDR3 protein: CASSPFRIQGTTNEKLFF
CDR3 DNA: TGTGCCAGCTCACCATTCCGCATACAGGGGACAACTAATGAAAAACTGTTTTTT

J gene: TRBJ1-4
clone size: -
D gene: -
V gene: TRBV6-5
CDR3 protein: CASSYTGATNEKLFF
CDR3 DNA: TGTGCCAGCAGTTACACGGGGGCAACTAATGAAAAACTGTTTTTT

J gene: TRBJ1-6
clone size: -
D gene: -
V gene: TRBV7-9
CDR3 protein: CASSTRGESSPLHF
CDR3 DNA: TGTGCCAGCAGCACGCGGGGGGAGAGTTCACCCCTCCACTTT

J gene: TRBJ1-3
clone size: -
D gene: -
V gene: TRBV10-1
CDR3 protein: CASSESAGNTIYF
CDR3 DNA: TGCGCCAGCAGTGAATCAGCTGGAAACACCATATATTTT

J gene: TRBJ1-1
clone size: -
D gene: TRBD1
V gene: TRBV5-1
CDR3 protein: CASTDPGQGNTEAFF
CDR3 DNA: TGCGCCAGCACTGATCCGGGACAGGGGAACACTGAAGCTTTCTTT

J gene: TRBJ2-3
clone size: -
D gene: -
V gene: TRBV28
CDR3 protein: CASNLSRRGTDTQYF
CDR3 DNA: TGTGCCAGCAACCTCTCTAGGCGCGGCACAGATACGCAGTATTTT

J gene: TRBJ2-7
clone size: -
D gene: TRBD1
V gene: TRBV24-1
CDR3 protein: CATSDPTGGGYEQYF
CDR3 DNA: TGTGCCACCAGTGATCCGACAGGGGGTGGTTACGAGCAGTACTTC

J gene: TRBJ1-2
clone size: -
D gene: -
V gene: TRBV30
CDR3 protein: CAWSVKGVGLYGYTF
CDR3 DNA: TGTGCCTGGAGTGTAAAAGGGGTCGGGCTCTACGGCTACACCTTC

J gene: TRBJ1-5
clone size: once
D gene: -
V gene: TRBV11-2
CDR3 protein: CASSLDPGRGVNQPQHF
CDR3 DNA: TGTGCCAGCAGCTTAGATCCTGGTCGCGGAGTCAATCAGCCCCAGCATTTT

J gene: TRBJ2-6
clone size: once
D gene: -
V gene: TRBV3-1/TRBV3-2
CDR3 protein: CASSHTWEDSGANVLTF
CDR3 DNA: TGTGCCAGCAGCCACACTTGGGAGGACTCTGGGGCCAACGTCCTGACTTTC

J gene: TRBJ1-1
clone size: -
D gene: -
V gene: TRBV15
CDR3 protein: CATSRERGNTEAFF
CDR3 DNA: TGTGCCACCAGCAGAGAACGGGGGAACACTGAAGCTTTCTTT